This TCR beta chain comes out of a study of cytomegalovirus exposure and HLA in healthy donors. Study-wide results and caveats: Further analysis, carried out later, found HLA-associated TCR beta chains more clonally expanded than equally common other chains.

This CDR3 contains 11 residues. From germline, CDR1 is MNHEY and CDR2 SVGAGI. Between the trimmed V and J ends, which lost 2 bases and 12 bases, there was a span of 8 bases. The PCR made use of 60 Vbeta and 13 Jbeta primers. Measured with immunoSEQ multiplex PCR; TCRdb has only the in-frame clones, and not every one. The table includes some 140,000 clones, roughly 85% detected once. As concerns this clone: Its antigen remains unknown.

The clonotype originates from a young woman in good health and CMV-seropositive. The sequenced sample consisted of PBMCs. This chain connects TRBV6-5 to TRBJ2-1, with D tentatively TRBD1 (6 bases). DNA for the CDR3: TGTGCCAGCAGTTACGGACAGCGGCAGTTCTTC. Protein product: CASSYGQRQFF.